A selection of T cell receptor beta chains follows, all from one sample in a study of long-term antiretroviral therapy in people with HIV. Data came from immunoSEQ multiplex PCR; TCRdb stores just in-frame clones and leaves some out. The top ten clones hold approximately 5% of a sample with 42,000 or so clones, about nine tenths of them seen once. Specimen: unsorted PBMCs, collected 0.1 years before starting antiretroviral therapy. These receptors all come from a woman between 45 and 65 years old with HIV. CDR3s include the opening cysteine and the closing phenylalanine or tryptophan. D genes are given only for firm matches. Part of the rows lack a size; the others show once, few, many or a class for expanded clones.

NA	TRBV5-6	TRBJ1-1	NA	TGTGCCAGCAGCTTGGGAACCCGCGGGGCTGAAGCTTTCTTT	CASSLGTRGAEAFF
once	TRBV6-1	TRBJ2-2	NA	TGTGCCAGCAGTGAAGCGCTTCGAGGGTTTAACACCGGGGAGCTGTTTTTT	CASSEALRGFNTGELFF
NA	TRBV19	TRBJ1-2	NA	TGTGCCAGTACGTGGGGAGCGGACTATGGCTACACCTTC	CASTWGADYGYTF
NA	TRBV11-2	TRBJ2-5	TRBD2	TGTGCCAGCAGTAACGAACCGGGACTAGGGATTTACTTC	CASSNEPGLGIYF
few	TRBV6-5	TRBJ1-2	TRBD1	TGTGCCAGCAGGGAAACCGGGACAGACTATGGCTACACCTTC	CASRETGTDYGYTF
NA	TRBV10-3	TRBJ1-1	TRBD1	TGTGCCATCAGTGAGACAGGGGGGAACACTGAAGCTTTCTTT	CAISETGGNTEAFF
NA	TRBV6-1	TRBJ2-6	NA	TGTGCCAGCAGTGAAAGAGACAGCTCTGGGGCCAACGTCCTGACTTTC	CASSERDSSGANVLTF
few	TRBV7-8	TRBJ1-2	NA	TGTGCCAGCAGCTTGAATCGGCAGGGCGATGGCTACACCTTC	CASSLNRQGDGYTF
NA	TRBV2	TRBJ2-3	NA	TGTGCCAGCAGTGACCGTCAGACAGATACGCAGTATTTT	CASSDRQTDTQYF
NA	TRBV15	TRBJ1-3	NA	TGTGCCACCAGCGGCCAACTGAGCTCTGGAAACACCATATATTTT	CATSGQLSSGNTIYF
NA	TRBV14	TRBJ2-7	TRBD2	TGTGCCAGCAGCCTATTCGGACTAGCGGATATCGACGAGCAGTACTTC	CASSLFGLADIDEQYF
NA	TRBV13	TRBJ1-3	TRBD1	TGTGCCAGCAGCTCCAGGACAGGGTTTGGAAACACCATATATTTT	CASSSRTGFGNTIYF
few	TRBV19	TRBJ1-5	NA	TGTGCCAGTAGTATGCTCTCAGGGTTGGAGCCCCAGCATTTT	CASSMLSGLEPQHF
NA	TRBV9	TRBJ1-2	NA	TGTGCCAGCAGCGTAGTAGCAGATTCTAACTATGGCTACACCTTC	CASSVVADSNYGYTF
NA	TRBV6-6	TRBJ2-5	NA	TGTGCCAGCAGTTACTCCACAATAGTTGGGGAGACCCAGTACTTC	CASSYSTIVGETQYF
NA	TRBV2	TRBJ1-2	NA	TGTGCCAGCAGTGAAGCCACGTGGGGAGAAAGAAGTAAGGGCTACACCTTC	CASSEATWGERSKGYTF
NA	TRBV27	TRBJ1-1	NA	TGTGCCAGCAGCGGGACCTACACTGAAGCTTTCTTT	CASSGTYTEAFF
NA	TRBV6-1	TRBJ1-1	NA	TGTGCCAGCGTACAGCGCATTTACACTGAAGCTTTCTTT	CASVQRIYTEAFF
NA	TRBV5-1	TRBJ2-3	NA	TGCGCCAGCAGCCCCATCGTAAGCAGCACAGATACGCAGTATTTT	CASSPIVSSTDTQYF
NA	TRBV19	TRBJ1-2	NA	TGTGCCAGTAGTTCCCCCCATCATACTAACTATGGCTACACCTTC	CASSSPHHTNYGYTF
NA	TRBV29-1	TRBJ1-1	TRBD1	TGCAGCGTGGTACGGACAGGGGCGAACACTGAAGCTTTCTTT	CSVVRTGANTEAFF
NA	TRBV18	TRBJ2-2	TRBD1	TGTGCCAGCTCACCAGGGACAGTCAAAAGGTCCGGGGAGCTGTTTTTT	CASSPGTVKRSGELFF
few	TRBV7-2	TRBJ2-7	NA	TGTGCCAGCAGTCCCCACACAAGTGTGGGCACCTACGAGCAGTACTTC	CASSPHTSVGTYEQYF